This T cell receptor beta chain was observed in a study of shared clonotypes between healthy human individuals. Looked up from germline, CDR1 is SGDLS and CDR2 is YYNGEE. The CDR3 has 15 amino acids. V shed 0 bases and J 3 bases; nucleotides not matched to a gene: 5. The naive CD8 fraction comprised CD45RO-negative cells positively selected for CCR7 and excluded terminally differentiated effector memory CD45RA+ cells. TCRdb keeps only in-frame clones here, not all; method: immunoSEQ multiplex PCR. The data hold roughly 2.1 million clones, with just over 90% observed a single time. What was sequenced was naive CD8+ T cells from PBMCs. The sequence was collected from a man younger than 35 in good health. Some clones in this sample may be carry-over from other donors' samples. The rearrangement uses TRBV9 and TRBJ2-7, with 8 bases that match TRBD1. CDR3 bases: TGTGCCAGCAGCGTAGGGACAGGGATTAACTACGAGCAGTACTTC. This translates into CASSVGTGINYEQYF.